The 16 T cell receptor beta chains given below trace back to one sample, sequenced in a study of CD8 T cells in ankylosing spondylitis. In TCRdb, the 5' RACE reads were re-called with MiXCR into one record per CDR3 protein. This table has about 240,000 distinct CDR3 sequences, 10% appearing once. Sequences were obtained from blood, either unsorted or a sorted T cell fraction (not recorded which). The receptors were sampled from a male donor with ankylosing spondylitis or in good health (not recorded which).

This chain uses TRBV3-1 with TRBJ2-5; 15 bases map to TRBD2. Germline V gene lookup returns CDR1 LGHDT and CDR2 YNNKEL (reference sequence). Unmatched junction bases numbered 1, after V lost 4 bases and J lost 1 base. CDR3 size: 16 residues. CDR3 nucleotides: TGTGCCAGCAGCCGGGGACTAGCGGGAGGCCAAGAGACCCAGTACTTC. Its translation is CASSRGLAGGQETQYF.

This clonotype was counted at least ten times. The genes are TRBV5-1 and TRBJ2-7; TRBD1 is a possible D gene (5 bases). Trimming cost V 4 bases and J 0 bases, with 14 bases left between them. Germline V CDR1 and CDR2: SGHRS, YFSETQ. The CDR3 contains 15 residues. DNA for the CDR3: TGCGCCAGCAGCAAGGTGGGGCAGAGCTCCTACGAGCAGTACTTC. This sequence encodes CASSKVGQSSYEQYF.

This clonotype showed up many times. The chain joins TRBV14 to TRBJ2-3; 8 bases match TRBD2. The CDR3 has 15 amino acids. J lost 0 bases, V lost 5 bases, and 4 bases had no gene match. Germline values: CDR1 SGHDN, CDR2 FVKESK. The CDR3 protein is CASSRTSSSTDTQYF. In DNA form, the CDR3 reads TGTGCCAGCAGCAGGACTAGCAGCAGCACAGATACGCAGTATTTT. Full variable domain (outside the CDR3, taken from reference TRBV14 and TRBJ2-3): EAGVTQFPSHSVIEKGQTVTLRCDPISGHDNLYWYRRVMGKEIKFLLHFVKESKQDESGMPNNRFLAERTGGTYSTLKVQPAELEDSGVYFCASSRTSSSTDTQYFGPGTRLTVL.

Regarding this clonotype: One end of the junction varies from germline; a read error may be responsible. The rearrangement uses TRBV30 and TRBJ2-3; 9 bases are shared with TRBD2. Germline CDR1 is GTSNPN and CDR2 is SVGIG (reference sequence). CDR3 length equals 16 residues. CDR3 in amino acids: CAWRILAGRGTGTQYF. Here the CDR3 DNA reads TGTGCCTGGAGAATCCTAGCGGGACGAGGCACAGGTACGCAGTATTTT.

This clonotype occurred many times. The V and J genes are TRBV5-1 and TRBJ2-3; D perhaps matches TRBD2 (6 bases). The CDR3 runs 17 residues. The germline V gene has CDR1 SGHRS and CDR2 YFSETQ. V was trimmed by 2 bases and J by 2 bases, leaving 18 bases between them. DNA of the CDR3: TGCGCCAGCAGCTTAATCGGCACGGGGGTCTCCACAGATACGCAGTATTTT. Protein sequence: CASSLIGTGVSTDTQYF. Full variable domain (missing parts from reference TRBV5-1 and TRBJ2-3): KAGVTQTPRYLIKTRGQQVTLSCSPISGHRSVSWYQQTPGQGLQFLFEYFSETQRNKGNFPGRFSGRQFSNSRSEMNVSTLELGDSALYLCASSLIGTGVSTDTQYFGPGTRLTVL.

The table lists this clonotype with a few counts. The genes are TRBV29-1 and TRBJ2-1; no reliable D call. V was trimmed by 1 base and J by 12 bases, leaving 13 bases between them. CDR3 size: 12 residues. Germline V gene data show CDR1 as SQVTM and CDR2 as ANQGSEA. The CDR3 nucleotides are TGCAGCGTTGAAGTAATGTCCTTTGGGCAGTTCTTC. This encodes CSVEVMSFGQFF.

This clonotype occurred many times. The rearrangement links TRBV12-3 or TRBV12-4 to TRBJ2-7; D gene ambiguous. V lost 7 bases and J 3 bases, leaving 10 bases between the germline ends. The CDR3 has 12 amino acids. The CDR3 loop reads CASTTDGYEQYF. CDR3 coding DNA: TGTGCCAGCACCACAGACGGCTACGAGCAGTACTTC.

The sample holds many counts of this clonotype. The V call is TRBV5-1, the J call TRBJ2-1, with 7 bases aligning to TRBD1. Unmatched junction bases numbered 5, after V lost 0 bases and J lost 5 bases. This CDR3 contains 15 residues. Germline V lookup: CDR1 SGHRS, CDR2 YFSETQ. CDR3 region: CASSLVTGDNNEQFF. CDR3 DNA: TGCGCCAGCAGCTTGGTAACAGGGGATAACAATGAGCAGTTCTTC.

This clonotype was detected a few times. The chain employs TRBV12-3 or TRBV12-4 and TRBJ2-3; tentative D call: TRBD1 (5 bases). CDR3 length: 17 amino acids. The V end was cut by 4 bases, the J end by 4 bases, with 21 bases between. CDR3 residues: CASSSKGFPPPPDTQYF. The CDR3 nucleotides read TGTGCCAGCAGTTCAAAGGGGTTCCCACCCCCCCCAGATACGCAGTATTTT.

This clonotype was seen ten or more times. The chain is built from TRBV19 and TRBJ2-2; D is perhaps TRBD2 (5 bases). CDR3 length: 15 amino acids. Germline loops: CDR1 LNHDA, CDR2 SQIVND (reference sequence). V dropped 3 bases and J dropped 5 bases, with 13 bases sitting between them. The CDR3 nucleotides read TGTGCCAGTAGTATCTTCGGACTCGGAACCGGGGAGCTGTTTTTT. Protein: CASSIFGLGTGELFF.

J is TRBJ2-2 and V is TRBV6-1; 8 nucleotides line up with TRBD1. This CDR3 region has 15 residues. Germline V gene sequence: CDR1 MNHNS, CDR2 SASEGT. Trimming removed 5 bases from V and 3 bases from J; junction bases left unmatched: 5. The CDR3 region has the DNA TGTGCCAGCAGTCCTGACAGGGGTGACACCGGGGAGCTGTTTTTT. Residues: CASSPDRGDTGELFF.

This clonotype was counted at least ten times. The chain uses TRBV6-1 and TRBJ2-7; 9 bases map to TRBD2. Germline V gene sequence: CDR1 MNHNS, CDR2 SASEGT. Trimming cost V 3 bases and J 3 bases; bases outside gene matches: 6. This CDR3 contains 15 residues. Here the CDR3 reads CASSEELAGFYEQYF. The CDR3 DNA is TGTGCCAGCAGTGAGGAACTAGCGGGCTTCTACGAGCAGTACTTC.

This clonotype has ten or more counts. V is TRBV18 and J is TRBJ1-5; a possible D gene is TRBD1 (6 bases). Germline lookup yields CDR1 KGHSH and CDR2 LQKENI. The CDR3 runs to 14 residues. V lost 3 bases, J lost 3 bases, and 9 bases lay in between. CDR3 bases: TGTGCCAGCTCACCGGGACAAGACAATCAGCCCCAGCATTTT. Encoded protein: CASSPGQDNQPQHF.

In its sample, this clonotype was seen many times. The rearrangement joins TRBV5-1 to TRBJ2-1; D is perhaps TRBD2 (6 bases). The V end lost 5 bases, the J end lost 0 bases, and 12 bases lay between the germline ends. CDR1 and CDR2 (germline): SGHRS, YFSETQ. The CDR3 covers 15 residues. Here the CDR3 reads CASSVAGPSYNEQFF. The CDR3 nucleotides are TGCGCCAGCAGTGTGGCGGGACCCTCCTACAATGAGCAGTTCTTC. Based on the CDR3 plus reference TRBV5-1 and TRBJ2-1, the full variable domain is KAGVTQTPRYLIKTRGQQVTLSCSPISGHRSVSWYQQTPGQGLQFLFEYFSETQRNKGNFPGRFSGRQFSNSRSEMNVSTLELGDSALYLCASSVAGPSYNEQFFGPGTRLTVL.

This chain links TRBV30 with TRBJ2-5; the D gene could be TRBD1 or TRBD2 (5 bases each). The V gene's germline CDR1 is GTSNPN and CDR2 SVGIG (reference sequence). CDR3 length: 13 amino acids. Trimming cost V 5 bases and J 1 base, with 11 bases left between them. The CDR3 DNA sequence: TGTGCCTGGGGGGGTTGGGTCCAAGAGACCCAGTACTTC. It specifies CAWGGWVQETQYF. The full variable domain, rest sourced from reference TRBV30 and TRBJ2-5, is SQTIHQWPATLVQPVGSPLSLECTVEGTSNPNLYWYRQAAGRGLQLLFYSVGIGQISSEVPQNLSASRPQDRQFILSSKKLLLSDSGFYLCAWGGWVQETQYFGPGTRLLVL.

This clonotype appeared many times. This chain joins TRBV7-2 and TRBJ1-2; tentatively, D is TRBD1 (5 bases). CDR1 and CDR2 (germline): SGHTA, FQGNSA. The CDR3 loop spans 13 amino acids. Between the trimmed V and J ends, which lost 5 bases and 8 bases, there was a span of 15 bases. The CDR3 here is CASSPRGQGGYTF. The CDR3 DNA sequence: TGTGCCAGCAGCCCTAGGGGCCAGGGAGGCTACACCTTC.